This TCR beta chain was recovered during a study of control samples from healthy donors and cancer patients. The CDR3 sequence is 14 residues long. Germline lookup yields CDR1 MNHEY and CDR2 SVGAGI. V was shortened by 5 bases and J by 0 bases, with 8 bases between the two germline ends. Produced via immunoSEQ multiplex PCR; TCRdb's table is partial and in-frame only. The table lists 100,000 to 130,000 clones, 70% to 85% of them singletons. This TCR came from a man aged 18 to 30 in good health. The sequenced sample was blood. The J gene is TRBJ2-1, the V gene TRBV6-5, with no clear D. This chain's CDR3 is CASSRTSSYNEQFF. CDR3 sequence (DNA): TGTGCCAGCAGTCGCACCTCCTCCTACAATGAGCAGTTCTTC.